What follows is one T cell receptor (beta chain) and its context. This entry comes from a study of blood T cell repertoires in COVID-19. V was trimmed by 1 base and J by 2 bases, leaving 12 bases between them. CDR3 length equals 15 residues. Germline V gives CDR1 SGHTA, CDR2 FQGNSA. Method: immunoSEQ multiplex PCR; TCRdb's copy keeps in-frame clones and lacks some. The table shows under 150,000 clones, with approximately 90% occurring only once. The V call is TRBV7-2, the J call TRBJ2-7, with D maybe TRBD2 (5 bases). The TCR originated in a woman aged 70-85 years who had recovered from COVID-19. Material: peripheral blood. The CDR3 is CASSLEEDPTYEQYF. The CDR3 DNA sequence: TGTGCCAGCAGCTTAGAGGAGGACCCTACCTACGAGCAGTACTTC.